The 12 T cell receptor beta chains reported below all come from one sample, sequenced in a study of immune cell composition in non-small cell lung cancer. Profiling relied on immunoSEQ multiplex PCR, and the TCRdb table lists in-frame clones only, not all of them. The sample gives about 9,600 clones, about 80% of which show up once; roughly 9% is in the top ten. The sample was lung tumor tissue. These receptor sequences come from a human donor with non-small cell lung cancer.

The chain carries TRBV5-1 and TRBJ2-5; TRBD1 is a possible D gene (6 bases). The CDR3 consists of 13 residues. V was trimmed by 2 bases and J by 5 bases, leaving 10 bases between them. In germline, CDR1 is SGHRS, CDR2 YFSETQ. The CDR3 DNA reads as TGCGCCAGCAGCTTACAGGGTTTGGAGACCCAGTACTTC. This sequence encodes CASSLQGLETQYF.

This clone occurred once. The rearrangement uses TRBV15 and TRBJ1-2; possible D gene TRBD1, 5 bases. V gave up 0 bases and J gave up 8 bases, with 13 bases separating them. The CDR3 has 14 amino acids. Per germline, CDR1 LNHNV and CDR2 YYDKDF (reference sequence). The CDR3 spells CATSRDGGTGGYTF. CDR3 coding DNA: TGTGCCACCAGCAGAGATGGCGGGACTGGAGGCTACACCTTC. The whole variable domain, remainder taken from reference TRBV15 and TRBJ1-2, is DAMVIQNPRYQVTQFGKPVTLSCSQTLNHNVMYWYQQKSSQAPKLLFHYYDKDFNNEADTPDNFQSRRPNTSFCFLDIRSPGLGDTAMYLCATSRDGGTGGYTFGSGTRLTVV.

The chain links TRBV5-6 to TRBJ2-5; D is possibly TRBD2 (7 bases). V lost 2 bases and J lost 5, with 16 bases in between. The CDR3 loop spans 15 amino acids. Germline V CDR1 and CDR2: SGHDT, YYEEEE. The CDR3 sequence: CASSLGGVGPETQYF. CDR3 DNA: TGTGCCAGCAGCTTAGGGGGGGTAGGTCCGGAGACCCAGTACTTC.

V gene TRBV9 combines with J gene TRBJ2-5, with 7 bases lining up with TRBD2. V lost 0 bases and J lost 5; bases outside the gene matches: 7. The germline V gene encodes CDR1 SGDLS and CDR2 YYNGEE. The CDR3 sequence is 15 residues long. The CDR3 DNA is TGTGCCAGCAGCGTAGGTGGGGGGGTGGCGGAGACCCAGTACTTC. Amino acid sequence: CASSVGGGVAETQYF.

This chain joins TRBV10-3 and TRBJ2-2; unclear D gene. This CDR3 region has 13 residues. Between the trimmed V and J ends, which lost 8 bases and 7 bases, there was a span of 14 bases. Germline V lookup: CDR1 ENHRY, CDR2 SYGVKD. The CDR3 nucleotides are TGTGCCATCTCGGCCCTGGATGGCGGGGAGCTGTTTTTT. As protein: CAISALDGGELFF.

CDR3: CASSRGGGNTEAFF. CDR3 in DNA: TGTGCCAGCAGCCGAGGTGGAGGGAACACTGAAGCTTTCTTT. V and J are TRBV7-6 and TRBJ1-1; D is unresolved. Trimming stripped 5 bases from V and 1 base from J, with 11 bases between. Per germline, CDR1 SGHVS and CDR2 FNYEAQ. The CDR3 runs 14 residues.

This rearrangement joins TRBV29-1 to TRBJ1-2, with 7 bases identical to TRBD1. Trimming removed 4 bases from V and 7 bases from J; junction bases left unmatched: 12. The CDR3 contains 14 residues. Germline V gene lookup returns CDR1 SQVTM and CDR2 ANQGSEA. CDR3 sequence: CSVAPWEGASGYTF. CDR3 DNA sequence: TGCAGCGTTGCACCCTGGGAGGGGGCGAGTGGCTACACCTTC.

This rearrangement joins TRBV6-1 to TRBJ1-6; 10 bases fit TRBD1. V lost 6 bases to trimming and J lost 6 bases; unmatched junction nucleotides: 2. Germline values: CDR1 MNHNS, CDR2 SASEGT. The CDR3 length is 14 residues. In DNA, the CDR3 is TGTGCCAGCAGGGACAGGGGGAGTAATTCACCCCTCCACTTT. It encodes CASRDRGSNSPLHF.

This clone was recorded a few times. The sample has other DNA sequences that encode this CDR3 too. CDR3 region: CASSYRGNQPQHF. In DNA form, the CDR3 reads TGTGCCAGCAGTTACAGGGGCAATCAGCCCCAGCATTTT. The chain carries TRBV6-5 and TRBJ1-5; D call uncertain. Germline CDR1 MNHEY, CDR2 SVGAGI. The CDR3 has 13 amino acids. Trimming removed 2 bases from V and 2 bases from J, with 4 bases in between.

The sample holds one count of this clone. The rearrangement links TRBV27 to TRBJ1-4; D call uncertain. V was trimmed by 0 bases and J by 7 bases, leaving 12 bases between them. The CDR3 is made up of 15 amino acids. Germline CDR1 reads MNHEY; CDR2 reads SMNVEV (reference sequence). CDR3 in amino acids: CASSLSAAAREKLFF. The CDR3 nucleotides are TGTGCCAGCAGTTTATCGGCGGCCGCCCGTGAAAAACTGTTTTTT.

CDR3 nucleotides: TGTGCCAGCAGCTTAGTAGGTCCCGTTACCAATGAGCAGTTCTTC. Translating gives CASSLVGPVTNEQFF. The rearrangement joins TRBV7-9 to TRBJ2-1, with D hard to call. CDR1 and CDR2 from the germline V gene are SEHNR and FQNEAQ (reference sequence). With 1 base removed from V and 6 bases from J, the gap between germline ends came to 13 bases. CDR3 length: 15 amino acids. Together with reference TRBV7-9 and TRBJ2-1, the CDR3 gives the full variable domain: DTGVSQNPRHKITKRGQNVTFRCDPISEHNRLYWYRQTLGQGPEFLTYFQNEAQLEKSRLLSDRFSAERPKGSFSTLEIQRTEQGDSAMYLCASSLVGPVTNEQFFGPGTRLTVL.

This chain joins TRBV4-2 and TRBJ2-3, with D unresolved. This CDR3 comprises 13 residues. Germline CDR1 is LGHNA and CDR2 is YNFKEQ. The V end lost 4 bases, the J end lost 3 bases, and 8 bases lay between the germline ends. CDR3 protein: CASSRVFTDTQYF. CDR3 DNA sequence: TGTGCCAGCAGCCGAGTCTTTACAGATACGCAGTATTTT.